This T cell receptor beta chain emerged from a study of Ad26.COV2.S vaccination and SARS-CoV-2 variants. Overall study results and limits: Analyses of TCR breadth and depth may have underestimated total T cell responses.

Comments on this clone: What it binds is not known.

This table comes from immunoSEQ multiplex PCR, and its TCRdb copy is limited to in-frame clones, with some not included. Of some 640,000 clones listed, more than 80% were seen once; the top ten hold around 1.4%. The treatment was: roughly 20 received Ad26.COV2.S at low or high dose, single or two shots; about 5 received placebo; per-sample allocation not given. On day 63 after the first injection, vaccine and placebo recipients gave samples. The CDR3 spans 19 residues. The V gene lost 3 bases and the J gene lost 4 bases, with 28 bases spanning the gap. The chain couples TRBV23-1 to TRBJ2-7, with D possibly matching TRBD1 (5 bases). Being an ORF, TRBV23-1 has a function that is uncertain. The receptor comes from a person between 18 and 65 years old who received the Ad26.COV2.S COVID-19 vaccine or a placebo. The sequenced sample was peripheral blood, obtained in a trial of Ad26.COV2.S vaccine versus placebo. CDR3: CASSHFPAFRTKKGYEQYF. CDR3 nucleotide sequence: TGCGCCAGCAGTCACTTTCCCGCCTTCCGGACGAAAAAGGGGTACGAGCAGTACTTC.